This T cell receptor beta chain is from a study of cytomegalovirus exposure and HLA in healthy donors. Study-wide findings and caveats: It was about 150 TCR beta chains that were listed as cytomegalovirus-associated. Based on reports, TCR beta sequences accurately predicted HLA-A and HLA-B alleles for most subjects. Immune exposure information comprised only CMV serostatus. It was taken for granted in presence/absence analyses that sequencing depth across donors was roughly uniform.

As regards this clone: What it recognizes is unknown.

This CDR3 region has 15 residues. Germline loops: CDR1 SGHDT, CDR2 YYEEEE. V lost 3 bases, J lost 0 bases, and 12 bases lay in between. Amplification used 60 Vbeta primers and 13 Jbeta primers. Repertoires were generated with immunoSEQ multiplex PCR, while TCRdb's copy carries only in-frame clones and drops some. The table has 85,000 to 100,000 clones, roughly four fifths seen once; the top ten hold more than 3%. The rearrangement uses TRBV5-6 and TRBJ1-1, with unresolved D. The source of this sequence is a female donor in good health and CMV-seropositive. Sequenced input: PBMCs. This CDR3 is CASSSSGRMNTEAFF. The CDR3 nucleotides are TGTGCCAGCAGCTCCTCCGGCAGGATGAACACTGAAGCTTTCTTT.